This TCR beta chain was obtained from a study of blood T cell repertoires in COVID-19. This CDR3 has 16 residues. Per the authors' pipeline: Amplifying reference gene primers gave estimates of nucleated cell counts. The assay was immunoSEQ multiplex PCR, and TCRdb's table has in-frame clones only and misses some. V, J and clone size derive from that table, while D and trimming were established from the DNA sequence. The sample lists roughly 180,000 clones, 94% occurring once. The clonotype comes from a young man with COVID-19, enrolled during active disease. This chain links TRBV21-1 with TRBJ1-2; the DNA was not used to check the table's D call, TRBD1. TRBV21-1 is a recognized pseudogene. Sequencing was done on a sample of peripheral blood. The CDR3 protein is CVSSSTATRRNYGYTF. DNA for the CDR3: TGTGTCAGCAGCTCGACAGCCACCCGACGGAACTATGGCTACACCTTC.